The 24 T cell receptor beta chains listed next were all sequenced from one sample in a study of response to subunit inactivated influenza vaccine. MiXCR was run by TCRdb on the RT-PCR reads, yielding one entry per CDR3 protein. This table has roughly 650,000 distinct CDR3 sequences, about a sixth appearing once. Sequences were derived from PBMCs from blood, sampled roughly 13 days after vaccination. The source of these receptors is a man aged 45-65 years who received an inactivated influenza vaccine.

The CDR3 protein is CASSLLSGVYNEQFF. As DNA, the CDR3 is TGTGCCAGCAGTTTACTTTCGGGGGTATACAATGAGCAGTTCTTC. The V gene is TRBV12-3 or TRBV12-4, the J gene TRBJ2-1, with D possibly matching TRBD2 (6 bases). The CDR3 runs 15 residues. V shed 2 bases and J shed 4 bases, with 12 bases lying between them.

This clonotype has a handful of counts. V usage is TRBV7-2 and J usage is TRBJ2-7; D is unresolved. V dropped 1 base and J dropped 3 bases, with 10 bases sitting between them. Germline V gene lookup returns CDR1 SGHTA and CDR2 FQGNSA. This CDR3 is 14 amino acids long. CDR3 in amino acids: CASSLEVTHYEQYF. The CDR3 DNA sequence: TGTGCCAGCAGCTTAGAAGTGACACACTACGAGCAGTACTTC. The variable domain in full, with the rest retrieved from reference TRBV7-2 and TRBJ2-7, is GAGVSQSPSNKVTEKGKDVELRCDPISGHTALYWYRQSLGQGLEFLIYFQGNSAPDKSGLPSDRFSAERTGGSVSTLTIQRTQQEDSAVYLCASSLEVTHYEQYFGPGTRLTVT.

This clonotype was observed a single time. The rearrangement joins TRBV20-1 to TRBJ2-7, with TRBD2 identical over 7 bases. The junction had 17 bases not matched to a gene; V was cut back by 6 bases and J by 3 bases. The length of the CDR3 is 16 residues. Per the germline V gene, CDR1 is DFQATT and CDR2 is SNEGSKA (reference sequence). CDR3 coding DNA: TGCAGTGCGCGCCCCGGCGGGCTCCCGGGGGGCTACGAGCAGTACTTC. Encoded protein: CSARPGGLPGGYEQYF.

This sequence joins TRBV6-6 and TRBJ2-1, with no clear D. Germline CDR1 reads MNHNY; CDR2 reads SVGAGI (reference sequence). The CDR3 is 13 residues long. V lost 0 bases to trimming and J lost 7 bases, with 7 bases between them. Here the CDR3 reads CASSYSRSNEQFF. The DNA of the CDR3 is TGTGCCAGCAGTTACTCGCGTTCGAATGAGCAGTTCTTC.

Only a few counts were recorded for this clonotype. The chain is built from TRBV27 and TRBJ2-7, with a tentative D call TRBD2 (5 bases). The CDR3 loop spans 13 amino acids. V was cut by 5 bases and J by 2 bases, with 10 bases left in between. CDR1 and CDR2 (germline): MNHEY, SMNVEV (reference sequence). The CDR3 DNA reads TGTGCCAGCAGTCTCGGGAATACCTACGAGCAGTACTTC. It is translated as CASSLGNTYEQYF.

The chain uses TRBV7-6 and TRBJ2-6; D possibly corresponds to TRBD1 (5 bases). Germline CDR1 reads SGHVS; CDR2 reads FNYEAQ. This CDR3 comprises 16 residues. V was cut by 4 bases and J by 1 base, with 11 bases left in between. The CDR3 loop reads CASSSDRMSGANVLTF. For the CDR3, the DNA is TGTGCCAGCAGCTCTGACAGAATGTCTGGGGCCAACGTCCTGACTTTC.

The chain couples TRBV18 to TRBJ2-7; tentative D call: TRBD2 (5 bases). Looked up from germline, CDR1 is KGHSH and CDR2 is LQKENI. This CDR3 is built from 14 residues. V gave up 5 bases and J gave up 9 bases, with 20 bases separating them. DNA for the CDR3: TGTGCCAGCTCAGAAGCGGCCATCCCCCGGGGGCAGTACTTC. Its protein product is CASSEAAIPRGQYF.

This clonotype was observed many times. This sequence joins TRBV5-4 and TRBJ2-7; 12 bases are a match to TRBD1. The CDR3 spans 15 residues. Germline V gene data show CDR1 as SGHNT and CDR2 as YYREEE (reference sequence). V was pared by 3 bases and J by 5 bases, with 6 bases of the junction left unmatched. This CDR3 reads CASSSWDRGLNEQYF. CDR3 in DNA: TGTGCCAGCAGCTCCTGGGACAGGGGGCTCAACGAGCAGTACTTC.

A few counts support this clonotype. J is TRBJ1-1 and V is TRBV20-1; possible D gene TRBD1, 5 bases. V dropped 4 bases and J dropped 1 base, with 13 bases sitting between them. The CDR3 loop spans 14 amino acids. In germline, CDR1 is DFQATT, CDR2 SNEGSKA (reference sequence). The CDR3 DNA is TGCAGTGCTAACGCCCAGGGCCCGAACACTGAAGCTTTCTTT. Translating gives CSANAQGPNTEAFF.

At least ten counts were recorded for this clonotype. CDR3 in amino acids: CATSDLLRHRGGADTQYF. The CDR3, as DNA: TGTGCCACCAGTGATTTGCTGAGGCACAGGGGAGGCGCAGATACGCAGTATTTT. The chain uses TRBV24-1 and TRBJ2-3; possible D gene TRBD1, 7 bases. Trimming removed 0 bases from V and 4 bases from J, with 19 bases in between. Looked up from germline, CDR1 is KGHDR and CDR2 is SFDVKD. The CDR3 is 18 amino acids.

The rearrangement uses TRBV29-1 and TRBJ2-3; 11 bases are a match to TRBD2. J gave up 0 bases and V 7 bases, and 9 bases lay outside the gene matches. Germline V CDR1 and CDR2: SQVTM, ANQGSEA. The CDR3 covers 16 residues. CDR3 DNA sequence: TGCAGCGCCCTGGGGCTAGCGGGGGGTAGCACAGATACGCAGTATTTT. It yields the protein CSALGLAGGSTDTQYF.

The V call is TRBV5-5, the J call TRBJ1-1; D remains unclear. V was cut by 4 bases and J by 0 bases, with 13 bases left in between. Per the germline V gene, CDR1 is SGHKS and CDR2 is YYEKEE (reference sequence). CDR3 length: 15 residues. The CDR3 DNA reads as TGTGCCAGCAGCCGATTGACTGGACTGAACACTGAAGCTTTCTTT. Encoded protein: CASSRLTGLNTEAFF. The whole variable domain, filled in from reference TRBV5-5 and TRBJ1-1, reads DAGVTQSPTHLIKTRGQQVTLRCSPISGHKSVSWYQQVLGQGPQFIFQYYEKEERGRGNFPDRFSARQFPNYSSELNVNALLLGDSALYLCASSRLTGLNTEAFFGQGTRLTVV.

Only a few counts were recorded for this clonotype. The chain employs TRBV20-1 and TRBJ1-5, with 9 positions matching TRBD1. The germline V gene encodes CDR1 DFQATT and CDR2 SNEGSKA (reference sequence). This CDR3 has 16 amino acids. The ends lost 3 bases at V and 0 bases at J; junction bases unmatched: 6. In DNA, the CDR3 is TGCAGTGCTAGTCCCCACAGGGGGCATAGCAATCAGCCCCAGCATTTT. The encoded protein is CSASPHRGHSNQPQHF.

The chain recombines TRBV7-8 with TRBJ2-2, with 9 bases lining up with TRBD2. From germline, CDR1 is SGHVS and CDR2 FQNEAQ. The CDR3 loop spans 18 amino acids. After removal of 5 bases from V and 5 bases from J, the junction contained 15 bases not matched to a gene. CDR3 in amino acids: CASSPDFLQSGGTGELFF. The CDR3 nucleotides are TGTGCCAGCAGCCCCGACTTTCTCCAGAGCGGGGGGACCGGGGAGCTGTTTTTT. Together with reference TRBV7-8 and TRBJ2-2, the CDR3 gives the full variable domain: GAGVSQSPRYKVAKRGQDVALRCDPISGHVSLFWYQQALGQGPEFLTYFQNEAQLDKSGLPSDRFFAERPEGSVSTLKIQRTQQEDSAVYLCASSPDFLQSGGTGELFFGEGSRLTVL.

V usage is TRBV11-2 and J usage is TRBJ2-1; D not resolved. The CDR3 runs to 16 residues. Germline V lookup: CDR1 SGHAT, CDR2 FQNNGV. V was cut by 3 bases and J by 7 bases, with 19 bases left in between. The CDR3 bases are TGTGCCAGCAGCTTGTCCTCATATGGGGTTTGGAATGAGCAGTTCTTC. The encoded protein is CASSLSSYGVWNEQFF.

The chain employs TRBV20-1 and TRBJ2-3, with D perhaps given as TRBD1 or TRBD2 (6 bases each). Germline V gives CDR1 DFQATT, CDR2 SNEGSKA (reference sequence). The V gene lost 8 bases and the J gene lost 2 bases, with 11 bases spanning the gap. CDR3 length equals 12 residues. CDR3 loop: CSTTGATDTQYF. The DNA for the CDR3 is TGCAGTACCACGGGGGCCACAGATACGCAGTATTTT.

This chain joins TRBV6-5 and TRBJ2-7, with D unclear. V was shortened by 0 bases and J by 2 bases, with 8 bases between the two germline ends. Germline CDR1 MNHEY, CDR2 SVGAGI. This CDR3 is 14 amino acids long. The CDR3 spells CASSYSAQTYEQYF. The CDR3 DNA reads TGTGCCAGCAGTTACTCGGCCCAGACCTACGAGCAGTACTTC.

This clonotype was observed a handful of times. This chain joins TRBV5-1 and TRBJ1-3; 7 bases align to TRBD1. V trimming: 0 bases; J trimming: 2 bases; junction bases outside the gene matches: 2. From germline, CDR1 is SGHRS and CDR2 YFSETQ. This CDR3 contains 15 residues. This CDR3 reads CASSLGQGAGNTIYF. Written as DNA, the CDR3 is TGCGCCAGCAGCTTGGGACAGGGAGCTGGAAACACCATATATTTT.

The chain is built from TRBV6-1 and TRBJ2-1; 8 bases are a match to TRBD2. The germline V gene has CDR1 MNHNS and CDR2 SASEGT. After removal of 5 bases from V and 6 bases from J, the junction contained 6 bases not matched to a gene. The CDR3 is made up of 14 amino acids. CDR3 loop: CASSRGGGPNEQFF. Here the CDR3 DNA reads TGTGCCAGCAGTCGGGGGGGGGGCCCCAATGAGCAGTTCTTC.

This chain joins TRBV5-1 and TRBJ2-6; D not certain. The CDR3 loop spans 14 amino acids. V shed 4 bases and J shed 9 bases, with 14 bases lying between them. CDR1 is SGHRS, CDR2 YFSETQ, per germline. CDR3 sequence: CASSPRTTNNVLTF. Here the CDR3 DNA reads TGCGCCAGCAGCCCAAGGACGACGAACAACGTCCTGACTTTC.

This chain joins TRBV3-1 and TRBJ2-1; 14 bases map to TRBD2. The CDR3 totals 18 residues. Losses at the gene ends were 1 base for V and 8 bases for J; bases not matched to a gene: 10. Germline V gene data show CDR1 as LGHDT and CDR2 as YNNKEL (reference sequence). CDR3 sequence reads: CASSQGGLGTSGSDEQFF. CDR3 nucleotide sequence: TGTGCCAGCAGCCAAGGGGGCCTCGGGACTAGCGGGAGTGATGAGCAGTTCTTC.

The chain links TRBV4-2 to TRBJ1-3, with D unresolved. Germline CDR1 reads LGHNA; CDR2 reads YNFKEQ. The V end was cut by 2 bases, the J end by 1 base, with 12 bases between. This CDR3 has 16 amino acids. CDR3 residues: CASSQKRDGSGNTIYF. DNA for the CDR3: TGTGCCAGCAGCCAAAAAAGAGATGGGTCTGGAAACACCATATATTTT.

This sequence joins TRBV2 and TRBJ2-3; 8 bases are shared with TRBD2. The CDR3 runs to 13 residues. Germline V CDR1 and CDR2: SNHLY, FYNNEI. V was clipped by 8 bases and J by 1 base; unmatched bases: 2. The CDR3 is CASRTSRTDTQYF. CDR3 coding DNA: TGTGCCAGCCGGACTAGCCGCACAGATACGCAGTATTTT.

This clonotype was observed a handful of times. This chain links TRBV9 with TRBJ2-5, with D tentatively TRBD2 (6 bases). The CDR3 has 15 residues. The V and J ends lost 0 bases and 3 bases respectively, with 12 bases between them. Looked up from germline, CDR1 is SGDLS and CDR2 is YYNGEE. The CDR3 DNA follows: TGTGCCAGCAGCGTAGGCGGGAATGGAAAAGAGACCCAGTACTTC. This encodes CASSVGGNGKETQYF.